A single T cell receptor (beta chain) is shown here with its context. The target antigen is unknown. These data are taken from a study of blood T cells in healthy people across ages. Study conclusions and caveats: Unsorted PBMCs prevented conclusive naive versus antigen-experienced comparison.

From germline, CDR1 is LGHNA and CDR2 YSLEER. This CDR3 is 14 amino acids long. Next came a second PCR, run for roughly 6 to 11 cycles, which used a sample-barcoded 5' primer along with a J-beta primer mix. TCRdb reprocessed the 5' RACE reads via MiXCR and lists one record per CDR3 protein. The sample lists under 1,100,000 distinct CDR3 sequences; approximately 25% were seen once. The data also belong to a second study, concerning T cells of mothers and their children. That source reports: None of the identified T cell clones proved to be persistent microchimeric clones.

The rearrangement uses TRBV4-3 and TRBJ2-1; D possibly corresponds to TRBD2 (5 bases). The DNA end is a closer match to TRBJ2-7, so the J assignment may be wrong. Sequencing was carried out using blood. The receptor was isolated from a girl aged 2 to 9 in good health. For the CDR3, the DNA is TGCGCCAGCAGCCAAGATCCGGGGTGGTACGAGCAGTACTTC. Translated: CASSQDPGWYEQYF.